Sequencing of this TCR beta chain was carried out in a study of blood T cell repertoires in COVID-19. Overall study: Samples came from the United States, Italy and Spain, spanning acute and convalescent COVID-19.

Profiling relied on immunoSEQ multiplex PCR, and the TCRdb table lists in-frame clones only, not all of them. The profile shows some 330,000 clones, approximately 87% of them singletons. Germline V gene data show CDR1 as MNHEY and CDR2 as SMNVEV (reference sequence). CDR3 length: 14 amino acids. J gave up 5 bases and V 4 bases, and 6 bases lay outside the gene matches. The material sequenced was PBMCs or T cells enriched from blood (not recorded which). The chain couples TRBV27 to TRBJ1-1; 8 bases are a match to TRBD1. The source is a middle-aged man in a cohort exposed to, infected with or recovered from COVID-19 (not recorded which). The CDR3 is CASSSPGGATEAFF. DNA of the CDR3: TGTGCCAGCAGTTCACCAGGGGGCGCGACTGAAGCTTTCTTT.